This T cell receptor beta chain was profiled in a study of T cell changes during pregnancy in multiple sclerosis (dated by TCRdb to about 2019). Turning to the overall study: The study examined how the T cell repertoire changed over the course of pregnancy in women with multiple sclerosis.

The protocol used for the library was the immunoSEQ multiplex PCR assay. Not all clones reach the TCRdb copy of this immuneACCESS table, which keeps in-frame sequences only. Checked studies attribute under half of the gap to unresolved V genes and leave the rest unexplained. The sample table holds approximately 22,000 clones, of which approximately 90% were seen once. The ten largest clones represent 0.74% of the sample. From a lookup of the germline V gene, CDR1 and CDR2 are SGHTA and FQGNSA. The junction shows trimming of 2 bases on V and 7 bases on J, plus 15 bases between the germline ends. From the cysteine through the phenylalanine, the CDR3 covers 15 amino acids. The entry retains the CDR3 DNA only, 45 bases that are in frame from base 1. About this clone itself: Its antigen specificity is not known. No qualities accompany the bases; no much larger clone lies one base away.

The receptor was derived from a female donor in good health, enrolled as a control in a pregnancy study. Source: CD4+ T cells from peripheral blood mononuclear cells, taken in the first trimester of pregnancy. This sequence uses TRBV7-2 and TRBJ2-1; the D gene is perhaps TRBD2, from 5 matching bases. The bases read TGTGCCAGCAGCTTATCCAGCGGAGAGGGTAATGAGCAGTTCTTC. Translated, this gives CASSLSSGEGNEQFF. The reference TRBV7-2 and TRBJ2-1 proteins fill in what lies around the CDR3, so the full variable domain reads GAGVSQSPSNKVTEKGKDVELRCDPISGHTALYWYRQSLGQGLEFLIYFQGNSAPDKSGLPSDRFSAERTGGSVSTLTIQRTQQEDSAVYLCASSLSSGEGNEQFFGPGTRLTVL.